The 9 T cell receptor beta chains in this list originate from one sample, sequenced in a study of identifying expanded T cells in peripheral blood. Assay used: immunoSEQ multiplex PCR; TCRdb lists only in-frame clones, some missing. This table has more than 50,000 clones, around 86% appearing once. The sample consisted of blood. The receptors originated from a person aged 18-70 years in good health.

This CDR3 is CSVAGQGINQPQHF. The CDR3 DNA reads TGCAGCGTTGCGGGACAGGGTATCAATCAGCCCCAGCATTTT. The V gene is TRBV29-1, the J gene TRBJ1-5; TRBD1 aligns across 9 bases. J gave up 3 bases and V 4 bases, and 4 bases lay outside the gene matches. Germline CDR1 SQVTM, CDR2 ANQGSEA. The CDR3 is made up of 14 amino acids.

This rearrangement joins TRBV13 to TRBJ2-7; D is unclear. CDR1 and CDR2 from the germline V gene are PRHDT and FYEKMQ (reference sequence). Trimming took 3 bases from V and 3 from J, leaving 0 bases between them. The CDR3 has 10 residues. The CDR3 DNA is TGTGCCAGCAGCTTCTACGAGCAGTACTTC. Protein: CASSFYEQYF.

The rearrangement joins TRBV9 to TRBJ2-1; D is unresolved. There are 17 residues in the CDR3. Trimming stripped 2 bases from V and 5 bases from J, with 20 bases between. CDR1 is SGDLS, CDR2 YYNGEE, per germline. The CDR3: CASSVDLIGTINNEQFF. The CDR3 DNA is TGTGCCAGCAGCGTCGACCTGATAGGAACTATCAACAATGAGCAGTTCTTC. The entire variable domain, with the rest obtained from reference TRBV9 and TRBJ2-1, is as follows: DSGVTQTPKHLITATGQRVTLRCSPRSGDLSVYWYQQSLDQGLQFLIQYYNGEERAKGNILERFSAQQFPDLHSELNLSSLELGDSALYFCASSVDLIGTINNEQFFGPGTRLTVL.

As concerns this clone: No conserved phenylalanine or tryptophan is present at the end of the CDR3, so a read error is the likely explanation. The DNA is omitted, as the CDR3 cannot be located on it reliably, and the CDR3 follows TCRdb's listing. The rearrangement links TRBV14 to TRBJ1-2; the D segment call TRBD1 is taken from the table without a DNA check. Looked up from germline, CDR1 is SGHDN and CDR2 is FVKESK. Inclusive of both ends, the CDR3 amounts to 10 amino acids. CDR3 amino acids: CASSVGQGAI.

The CDR3 sequence is CASSVDGATNTGELFF. CDR3 DNA sequence: TGTGCCAGCAGCGTGGACGGCGCGACTAACACCGGGGAGCTGTTTTTT. The V call is TRBV9, the J call TRBJ2-2; no definite D call. V was cut by 2 bases and J by 2 bases, with 13 bases left in between. The CDR3 is made up of 16 amino acids. In germline, CDR1 is SGDLS, CDR2 YYNGEE.

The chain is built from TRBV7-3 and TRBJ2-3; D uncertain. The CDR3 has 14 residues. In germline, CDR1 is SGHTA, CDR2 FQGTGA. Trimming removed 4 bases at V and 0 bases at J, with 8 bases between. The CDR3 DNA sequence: TGTGCCAGCAGCTCCCTGCCCAGCACAGATACGCAGTATTTT. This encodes CASSSLPSTDTQYF.

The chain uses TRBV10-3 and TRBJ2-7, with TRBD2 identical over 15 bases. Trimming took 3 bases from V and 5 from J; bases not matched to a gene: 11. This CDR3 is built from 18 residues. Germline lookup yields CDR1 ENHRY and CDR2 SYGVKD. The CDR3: CAISDRGTSGRPTNEQYF. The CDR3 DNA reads TGTGCCATCAGTGACCGTGGGACTAGCGGGAGGCCCACCAACGAGCAGTACTTC.

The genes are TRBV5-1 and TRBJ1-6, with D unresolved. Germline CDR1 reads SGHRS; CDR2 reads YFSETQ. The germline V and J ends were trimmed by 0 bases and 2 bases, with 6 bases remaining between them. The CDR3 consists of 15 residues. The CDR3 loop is CASSLDAAYNSPLHF. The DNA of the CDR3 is TGCGCCAGCAGCTTGGACGCCGCCTATAATTCACCCCTCCACTTT.

The CDR3 DNA reads TGCAGCTTCTCGGGGGACAGGGTGCGTGGCTACACCTTC. Encoded protein: CSFSGDRVRGYTF. The chain joins TRBV29-1 to TRBJ1-2; the match to TRBD1 covers 9 bases. CDR3 length equals 13 residues. V dropped 8 bases and J dropped 7; count of bases not matched to a gene: 11. The germline V gene encodes CDR1 SQVTM and CDR2 ANQGSEA.